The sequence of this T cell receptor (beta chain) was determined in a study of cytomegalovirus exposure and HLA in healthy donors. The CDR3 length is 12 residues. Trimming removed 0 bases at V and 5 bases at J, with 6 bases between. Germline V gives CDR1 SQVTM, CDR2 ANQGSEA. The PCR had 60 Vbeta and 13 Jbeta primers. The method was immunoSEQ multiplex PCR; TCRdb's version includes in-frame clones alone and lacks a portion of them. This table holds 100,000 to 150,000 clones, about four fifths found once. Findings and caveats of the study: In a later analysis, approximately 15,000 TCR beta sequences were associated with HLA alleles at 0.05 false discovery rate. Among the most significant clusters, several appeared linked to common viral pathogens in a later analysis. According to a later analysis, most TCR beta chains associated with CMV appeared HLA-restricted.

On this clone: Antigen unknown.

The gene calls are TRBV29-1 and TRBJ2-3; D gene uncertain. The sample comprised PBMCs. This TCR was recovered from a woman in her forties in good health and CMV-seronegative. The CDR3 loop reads CSVEDPEDTQYF. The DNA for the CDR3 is TGCAGCGTTGAAGATCCAGAAGATACGCAGTATTTT.